These 10 T cell receptor beta chains came from one sample sequenced in a study of PD-1 blockade in classical Hodgkin lymphoma. TCRdb's table, derived via immunoSEQ multiplex PCR, lists solely in-frame clones and lacks some. The repertoire holds about 50,000 clones, with about 75% as singletons. Time point defined: cycle 4 day 1 (C4D1), after less than seven weeks of nivolumab. Each patient's relapse followed autologous stem cell transplantation, and brentuximab vedotin exposure varied. The specimen comprised peripheral blood mononuclear cells (PBMCs), sampled before the fourth cycle of nivolumab. The receptors originated from a human donor with classical Hodgkin lymphoma.

Worth noting for this clone: This sample includes further DNA sequences coding for the same CDR3. The J gene is TRBJ2-3, the V gene TRBV5-1, with D possibly being TRBD2 (7 bases). Trimming shortened V by 7 bases and J by 0 bases, and 12 bases separated the two germline ends. The germline CDR1 and CDR2 sequences are SGHRS and YFSETQ. This CDR3 region has 14 residues. The CDR3 region has the DNA TGCGCCAGCGTAAGGGGGGGGAGCACAGATACGCAGTATTTT. Encoded protein: CASVRGGSTDTQYF.

The chain recombines TRBV7-8 with TRBJ1-2, with 8 bases fitting TRBD1. Trimming cost V 5 bases and J 5 bases; bases outside gene matches: 13. Germline CDR1 reads SGHVS; CDR2 reads FQNEAQ. The CDR3 runs 16 residues. CDR3 sequence: CASSPRTGKLTYGYTF. As DNA, the CDR3 is TGTGCCAGCAGCCCCCGGACAGGGAAGCTCACTTATGGCTACACCTTC.

The chain recombines TRBV11-2 with TRBJ2-3; D is unclear. CDR1 SGHAT and CDR2 FQNNGV come from the germline V gene. The CDR3 contains 12 residues. Deletions cut 1 base from V and 9 bases from J, with 8 bases between. For the CDR3, the DNA is TGTGCCAGCAGCTTAGCCGACGAAACGCAGTATTTT. Its translation is CASSLADETQYF.

The J gene is TRBJ2-7, the V gene TRBV14, with 11 positions matching TRBD2. Germline CDR1 reads SGHDN; CDR2 reads FVKESK. V gave up 0 bases and J gave up 3 bases; unmatched junction bases: 4. CDR3 size: 16 residues. The CDR3 spells CASSQELAGGLYEQYF. The CDR3 nucleotides read TGTGCCAGCAGCCAAGAGCTAGCGGGAGGACTCTACGAGCAGTACTTC.

The gene calls are TRBV18 and TRBJ1-5, with a possible D match to TRBD1 (5 bases). This CDR3 has 12 amino acids. Trimming cost V 6 bases and J 7 bases, with 10 bases left between them. Germline loops: CDR1 KGHSH, CDR2 LQKENI. Here the CDR3 DNA reads TGTGCCAGCTCCTTGGGGGACCAGCCCCAGCATTTT. This encodes CASSLGDQPQHF.

This chain joins TRBV19 and TRBJ2-6; D is undetermined. Germline V CDR1 and CDR2: LNHDA, SQIVND (reference sequence). CDR3 length: 15 amino acids. The V end lost 0 bases, the J end lost 4 bases, and 7 bases lay between the germline ends. For the CDR3, the DNA is TGTGCCAGTAGTATAGAAAGAGCGGGGGCCAACGTCCTGACTTTC. Translating gives CASSIERAGANVLTF.

This clone was counted a single time. The chain carries TRBV11-2 and TRBJ1-2; D is unclear. Germline V gene lookup returns CDR1 SGHAT and CDR2 FQNNGV. Trimming took 1 base from V and 8 from J, leaving 17 bases between them. The CDR3 loop spans 15 amino acids. This chain's CDR3 is CASSLGGVVRVGYTF. In nucleotides, the CDR3 is TGTGCCAGCAGCTTAGGAGGTGTGGTTAGGGTCGGCTACACCTTC.

This clone has only a few counts. The CDR3 sequence: CASSQDVSVSGSSLTGELFF. The DNA for the CDR3 is TGCGCCAGCAGCCAAGATGTCTCGGTTAGCGGGAGCTCCCTAACCGGGGAGCTGTTTTTT. The V and J genes are TRBV4-3 and TRBJ2-2; 9 bases are shared with TRBD2. Germline assignment: CDR1 LGHNA and CDR2 YSLEER. The CDR3 sequence is 20 residues long. The V and J ends lost 0 bases and 5 bases, in that order; junction bases with no gene match: 16.

This clone was recorded once. J is TRBJ2-7 and V is TRBV19; TRBD1 matches 10 bases. Germline CDR1 LNHDA, CDR2 SQIVND (reference sequence). V lost 5 bases and J lost 2; bases outside the gene matches: 6. The CDR3 spans 15 residues. DNA of the CDR3: TGTGCCAGTAGTTCACCGGGACAGGGGACCTACGAGCAGTACTTC. Encoded protein: CASSSPGQGTYEQYF.

The V call is TRBV7-2, the J call TRBJ2-2; D is uncertain. The CDR3 consists of 12 residues. V lost 2 bases, J lost 4 bases, and 2 bases lay in between. Germline CDR1 SGHTA, CDR2 FQGNSA. The CDR3 reads CASSLLTGELFF. DNA for the CDR3: TGTGCCAGCAGCTTACTCACCGGGGAGCTGTTTTTT.